This entry is about one T cell receptor beta chain. What it recognizes is unknown. The data derive from a study of cytomegalovirus exposure and HLA in healthy donors. Overall study context: From HLA-typed donors, an early data release held approximately 85 million unique TCRs. Genetic ancestry analysis placed about 76% of the 300 to 500 donors that were genotyped in the Caucasian-associated cluster. Whole-study findings and limits: In a later analysis, HLA-associated beta chains showed higher expansion and lower generation probabilities than comparable chains.

The V end lost 5 bases, the J end lost 10 bases, and 18 bases lay between the germline ends. This CDR3 has 14 amino acids. The germline V gene has CDR1 SGHTA and CDR2 FQGTGA. Researchers ran the PCR with 60 Vbeta and 13 Jbeta primers. Only in-frame clones appear in the TCRdb table, and some are missing; sequencing was by immunoSEQ multiplex PCR. Counted here are 150,000 or so clones, 75% to 85% occurring once; the ten biggest clones make up approximately 2.5%. Sample: PBMCs. The chain combines TRBV7-3 with TRBJ2-1, with D tentatively TRBD2 (5 bases). The TCR sequence derives from a man in his fifties or sixties in good health and CMV-seronegative. CDR3 DNA sequence: TGTGCCAGCAGCCCAGGCGGAGCTCGGAGGGAGCAGTTCTTC. Protein sequence: CASSPGGARREQFF.